The next 3 T cell receptor beta chains were all read from a single sample in a study of T cells in Graves' hyperthyroidism and ophthalmopathy. From RNA transcripts, TCR beta CDR3 regions were amplified. A set of HTBI primers served as the primers for a first-round RT-PCR of the TCR CDR3. TCRdb re-called the multiplex PCR reads through MiXCR, storing one row per CDR3 protein. The data hold hundreds of thousands of distinct CDR3 sequences, with approximately 13% observed a single time. Sequencing was carried out using blood. These receptors originate from a woman between 18 and 29 years old with Graves' hyperthyroidism.

A few counts support this clonotype. The chain links TRBV13 to TRBJ1-2; the match to TRBD1 covers 7 bases. The CDR3 covers 14 residues. Germline V lookup: CDR1 PRHDT, CDR2 FYEKMQ (reference sequence). The ends lost 0 bases at V and 12 bases at J; junction bases unmatched: 10. The CDR3 here is CASSLGGGLGGDTF. The DNA of the CDR3 is TGTGCCAGCAGCTTAGGAGGGGGCCTGGGAGGGGACACCTTC. The variable domain in full, completed from reference TRBV13 and TRBJ1-2, reads AAGVIQSPRHLIKEKRETATLKCYPIPRHDTVYWYQQGPGQDPQFLISFYEKMQSDKGSIPDRFSAQQFSDYHSELNMSSLELGDSALYFCASSLGGGLGGDTFGSGTRLTVV.

The V gene is TRBV19, the J gene TRBJ2-2; 10 nucleotides line up with TRBD1. The CDR3 has 13 amino acids. The ends lost 10 bases at V and 7 bases at J; junction bases unmatched: 6. The germline V gene has CDR1 LNHDA and CDR2 SQIVND (reference sequence). CDR3 sequence reads: CATRTGGIGELFF. CDR3 DNA: TGTGCCACCAGGACAGGGGGTATCGGGGAGCTGTTTTTT.

This clonotype appeared many times. The rearrangement links TRBV28 to TRBJ2-1, with 7 bases matching TRBD1. The germline V gene encodes CDR1 MDHEN and CDR2 SYDVKM. J lost 4 bases, V lost 3 bases, and 12 bases had no gene match. The CDR3 has 17 amino acids. CDR3 loop: CASSFWTGQSLYNEQFF. CDR3 in DNA: TGTGCCAGCAGTTTTTGGACAGGACAGAGCCTTTACAATGAGCAGTTCTTC.